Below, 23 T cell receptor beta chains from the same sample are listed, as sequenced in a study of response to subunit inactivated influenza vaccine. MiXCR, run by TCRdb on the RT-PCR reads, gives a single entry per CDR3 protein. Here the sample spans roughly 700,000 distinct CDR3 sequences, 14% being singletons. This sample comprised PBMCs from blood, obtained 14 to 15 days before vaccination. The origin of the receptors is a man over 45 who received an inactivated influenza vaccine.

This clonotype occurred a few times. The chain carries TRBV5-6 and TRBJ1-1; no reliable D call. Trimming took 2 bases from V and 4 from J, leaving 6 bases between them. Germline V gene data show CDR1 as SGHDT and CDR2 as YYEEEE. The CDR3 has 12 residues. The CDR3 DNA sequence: TGTGCCAGCAGCTTTCCCCGCACTGAAGCTTTCTTT. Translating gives CASSFPRTEAFF.

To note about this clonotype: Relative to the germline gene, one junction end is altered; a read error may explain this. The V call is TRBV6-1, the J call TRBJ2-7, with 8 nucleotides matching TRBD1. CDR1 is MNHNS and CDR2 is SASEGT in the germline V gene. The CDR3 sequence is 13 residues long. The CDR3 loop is CASGSAGGYELYF. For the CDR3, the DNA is TGTGCCAGCGGGTCGGCAGGGGGCTACGAGCTGTACTTC.

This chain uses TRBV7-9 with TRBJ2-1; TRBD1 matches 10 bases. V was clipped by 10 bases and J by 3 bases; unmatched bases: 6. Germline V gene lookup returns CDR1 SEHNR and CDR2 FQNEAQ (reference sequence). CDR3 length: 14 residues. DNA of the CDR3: TGTGCCATCAAGGGACAGGGGAACTACAATGAGCAGTTCTTC. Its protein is CAIKGQGNYNEQFF.

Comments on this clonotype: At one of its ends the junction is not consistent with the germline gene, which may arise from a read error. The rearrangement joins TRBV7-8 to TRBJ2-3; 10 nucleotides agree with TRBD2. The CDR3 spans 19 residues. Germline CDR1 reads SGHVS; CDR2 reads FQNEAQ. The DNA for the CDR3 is TGTACCAGCAGCTTGAGGCTAGCGGGGGTCCGAAACTCCACAGATACGCAGTATTTT. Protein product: CTSSLRLAGVRNSTDTQYF.

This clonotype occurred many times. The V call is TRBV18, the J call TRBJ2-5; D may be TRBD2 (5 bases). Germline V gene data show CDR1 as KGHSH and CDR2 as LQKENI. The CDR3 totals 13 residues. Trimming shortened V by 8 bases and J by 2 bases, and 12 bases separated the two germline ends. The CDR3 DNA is TGTGCCAGCAGCCCACCGGGACAAGAGACCCAGTACTTC. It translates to CASSPPGQETQYF.

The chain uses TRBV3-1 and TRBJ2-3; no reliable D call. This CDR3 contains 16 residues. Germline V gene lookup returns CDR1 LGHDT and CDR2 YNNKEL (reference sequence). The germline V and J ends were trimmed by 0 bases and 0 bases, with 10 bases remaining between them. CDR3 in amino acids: CASSQEWYRSTDTQYF. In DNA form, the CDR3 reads TGTGCCAGCAGCCAAGAGTGGTACAGAAGCACAGATACGCAGTATTTT.

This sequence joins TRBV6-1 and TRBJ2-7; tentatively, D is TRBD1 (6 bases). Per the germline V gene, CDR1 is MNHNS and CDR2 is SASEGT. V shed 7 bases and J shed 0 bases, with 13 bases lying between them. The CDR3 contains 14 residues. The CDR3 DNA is TGTGCCAGCACTGGACAGCGGAGCTCCTACGAGCAGTACTTC. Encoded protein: CASTGQRSSYEQYF.

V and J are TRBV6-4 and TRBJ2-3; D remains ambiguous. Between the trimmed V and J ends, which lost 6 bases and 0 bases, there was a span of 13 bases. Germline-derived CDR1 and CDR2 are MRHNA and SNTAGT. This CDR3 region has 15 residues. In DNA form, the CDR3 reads TGTGCCAGCAGCCCCTTGGCGGAGAGCACAGATACGCAGTATTTT. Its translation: CASSPLAESTDTQYF.

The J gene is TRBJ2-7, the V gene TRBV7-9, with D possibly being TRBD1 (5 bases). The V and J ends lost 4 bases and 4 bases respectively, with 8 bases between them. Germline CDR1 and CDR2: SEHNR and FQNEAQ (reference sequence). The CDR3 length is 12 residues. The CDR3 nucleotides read TGTGCCAGCAGCTCGGACAAGTACGAGCAGTACTTC. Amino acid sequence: CASSSDKYEQYF.

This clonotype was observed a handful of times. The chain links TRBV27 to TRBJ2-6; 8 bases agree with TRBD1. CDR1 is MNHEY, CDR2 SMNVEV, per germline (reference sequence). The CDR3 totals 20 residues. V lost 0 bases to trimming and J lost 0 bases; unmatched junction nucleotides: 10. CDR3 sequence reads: CASSLSRFWTGTSGANVLTF. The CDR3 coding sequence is TGTGCCAGCAGTTTATCTCGTTTCTGGACAGGGACCTCTGGGGCCAACGTCCTGACTTTC.

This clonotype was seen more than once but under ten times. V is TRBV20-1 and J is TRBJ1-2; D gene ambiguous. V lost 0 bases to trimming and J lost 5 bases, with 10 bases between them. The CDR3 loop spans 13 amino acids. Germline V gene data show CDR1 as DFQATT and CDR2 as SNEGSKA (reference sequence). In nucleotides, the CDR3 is TGCAGTGCTAGAGACGGAGTGCATTATGGCTACACCTTC. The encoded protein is CSARDGVHYGYTF.

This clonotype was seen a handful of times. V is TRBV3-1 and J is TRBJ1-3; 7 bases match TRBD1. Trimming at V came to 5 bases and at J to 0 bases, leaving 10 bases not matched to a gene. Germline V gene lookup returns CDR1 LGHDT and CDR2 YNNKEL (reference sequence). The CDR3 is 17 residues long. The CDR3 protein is CASSGPGQIRSGNTIYF. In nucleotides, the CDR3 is TGTGCCAGCAGCGGGCCGGGACAGATACGCTCTGGAAACACCATATATTTT.

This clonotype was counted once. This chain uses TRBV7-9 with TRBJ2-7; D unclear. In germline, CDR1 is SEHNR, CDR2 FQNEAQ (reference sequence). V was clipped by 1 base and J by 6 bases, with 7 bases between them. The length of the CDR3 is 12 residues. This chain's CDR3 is CASSLGKVEQYF. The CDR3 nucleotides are TGTGCCAGCAGCTTAGGCAAGGTCGAGCAGTACTTC.

The CDR3 sequence: CASNRDRGSNIQYF. The DNA for the CDR3 is TGTGCCAGCAACCGGGACAGGGGTTCAAACATTCAGTACTTC. This chain links TRBV6-1 with TRBJ2-4, with 10 nucleotides matching TRBD1. The trim removed 7 bases at V and 6 bases at J, leaving 6 bases unmatched. The CDR3 spans 14 residues. The V gene's germline CDR1 is MNHNS and CDR2 SASEGT.

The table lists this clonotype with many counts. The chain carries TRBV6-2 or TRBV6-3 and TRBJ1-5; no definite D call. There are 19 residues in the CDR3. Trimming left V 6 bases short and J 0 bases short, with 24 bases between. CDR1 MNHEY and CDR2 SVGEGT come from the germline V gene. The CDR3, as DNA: TGTGCCAGCAGATACCGTCCCATAGACGGAGCTTCTAGCAATCAGCCCCAGCATTTT. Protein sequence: CASRYRPIDGASSNQPQHF.

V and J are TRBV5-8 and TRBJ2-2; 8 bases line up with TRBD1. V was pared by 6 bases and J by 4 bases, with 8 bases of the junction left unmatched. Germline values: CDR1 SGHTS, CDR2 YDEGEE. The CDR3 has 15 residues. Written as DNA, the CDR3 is TGTGCCAGCACTTGGACAGGGTATGCCACCGGGGAGCTGTTTTTT. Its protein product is CASTWTGYATGELFF.

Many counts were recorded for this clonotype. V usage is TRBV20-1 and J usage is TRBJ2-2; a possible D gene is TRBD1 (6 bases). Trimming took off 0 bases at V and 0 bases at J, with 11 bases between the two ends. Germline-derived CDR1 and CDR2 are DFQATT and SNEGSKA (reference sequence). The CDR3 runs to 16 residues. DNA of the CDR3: TGCAGTGCTAGAGACCCCAGGGGAACGAACACCGGGGAGCTGTTTTTT. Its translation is CSARDPRGTNTGELFF.

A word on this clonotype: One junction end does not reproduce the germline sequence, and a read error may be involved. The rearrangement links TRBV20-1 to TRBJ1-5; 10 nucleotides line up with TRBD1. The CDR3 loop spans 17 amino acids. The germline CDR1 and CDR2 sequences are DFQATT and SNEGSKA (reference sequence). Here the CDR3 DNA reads TGCTGTGCTAGCGTGAATTCCGGGACAGGGGGCAATCAGCCCCAGCATTTT. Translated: CCASVNSGTGGNQPQHF.

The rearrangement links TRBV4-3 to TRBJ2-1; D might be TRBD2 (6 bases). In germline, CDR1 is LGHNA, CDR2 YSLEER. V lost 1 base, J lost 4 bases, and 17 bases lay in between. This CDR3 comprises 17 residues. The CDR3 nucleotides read TGCGCCAGCAGCCAAGGCCCTCCGGGACTCCAGTACAATGAGCAGTTCTTC. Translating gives CASSQGPPGLQYNEQFF.

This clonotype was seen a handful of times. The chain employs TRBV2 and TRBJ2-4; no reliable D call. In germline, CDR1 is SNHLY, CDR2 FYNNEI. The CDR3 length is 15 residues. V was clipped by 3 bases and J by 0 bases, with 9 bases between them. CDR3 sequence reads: CASSDDQLAKNIQYF. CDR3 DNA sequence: TGTGCCAGCAGTGACGACCAATTAGCCAAAAACATTCAGTACTTC.

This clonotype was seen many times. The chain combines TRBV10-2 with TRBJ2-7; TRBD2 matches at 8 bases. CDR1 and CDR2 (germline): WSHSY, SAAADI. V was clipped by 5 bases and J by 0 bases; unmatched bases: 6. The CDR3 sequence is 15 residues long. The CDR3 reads CASSISGVASYEQYF. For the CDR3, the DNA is TGCGCCAGCAGTATTAGCGGGGTCGCCTCCTACGAGCAGTACTTC.

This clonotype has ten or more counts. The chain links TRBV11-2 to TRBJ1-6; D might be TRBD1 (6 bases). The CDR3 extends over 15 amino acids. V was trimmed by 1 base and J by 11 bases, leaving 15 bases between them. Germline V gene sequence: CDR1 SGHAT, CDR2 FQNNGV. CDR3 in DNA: TGTGCCAGCAGCTTAGGGTACGGGGGCAAGACACCCCTCCACTTT. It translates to CASSLGYGGKTPLHF.

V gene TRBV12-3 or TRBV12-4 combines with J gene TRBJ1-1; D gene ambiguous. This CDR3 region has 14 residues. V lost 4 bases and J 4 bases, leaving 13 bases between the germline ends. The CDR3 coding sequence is TGTGCCAGCAGTTCCGAGTATTACGGCACTGAAGCTTTCTTT. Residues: CASSSEYYGTEAFF.